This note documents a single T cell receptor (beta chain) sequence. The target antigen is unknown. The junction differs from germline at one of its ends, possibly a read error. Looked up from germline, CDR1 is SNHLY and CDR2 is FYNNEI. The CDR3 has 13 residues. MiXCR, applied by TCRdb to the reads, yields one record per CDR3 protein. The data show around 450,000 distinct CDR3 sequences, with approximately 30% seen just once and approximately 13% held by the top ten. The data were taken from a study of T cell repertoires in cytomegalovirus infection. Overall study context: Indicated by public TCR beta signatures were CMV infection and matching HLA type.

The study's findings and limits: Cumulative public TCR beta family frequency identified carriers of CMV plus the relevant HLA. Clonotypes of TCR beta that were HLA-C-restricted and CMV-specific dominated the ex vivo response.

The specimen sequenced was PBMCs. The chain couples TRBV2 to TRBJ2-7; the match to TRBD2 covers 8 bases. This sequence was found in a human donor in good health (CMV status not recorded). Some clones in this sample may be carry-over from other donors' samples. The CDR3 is CASTLELAGPRDF. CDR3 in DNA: TGTGCCAGCACCCTGGAGTTAGCGGGGCCTCGCGACTTC.